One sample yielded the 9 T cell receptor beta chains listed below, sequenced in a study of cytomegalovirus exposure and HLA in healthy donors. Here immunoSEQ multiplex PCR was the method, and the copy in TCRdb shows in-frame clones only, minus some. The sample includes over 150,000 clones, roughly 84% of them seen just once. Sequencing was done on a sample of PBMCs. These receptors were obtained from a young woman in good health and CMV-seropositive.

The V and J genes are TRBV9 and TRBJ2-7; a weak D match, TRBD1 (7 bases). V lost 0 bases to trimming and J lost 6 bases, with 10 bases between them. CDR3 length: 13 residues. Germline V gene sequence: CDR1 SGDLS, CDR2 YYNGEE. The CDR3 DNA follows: TGTGCCAGCAGCGTAGCAGGGGGGCGCGAGCAGTACTTC. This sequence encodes CASSVAGGREQYF.

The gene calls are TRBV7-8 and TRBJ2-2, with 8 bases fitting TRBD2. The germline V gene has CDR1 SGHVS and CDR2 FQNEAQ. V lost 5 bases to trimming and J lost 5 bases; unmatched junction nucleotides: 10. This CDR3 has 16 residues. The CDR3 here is CASSQAGRGVTGELFF. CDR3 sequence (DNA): TGTGCCAGCAGCCAAGCTGGGCGGGGGGTTACCGGGGAGCTGTTTTTT.

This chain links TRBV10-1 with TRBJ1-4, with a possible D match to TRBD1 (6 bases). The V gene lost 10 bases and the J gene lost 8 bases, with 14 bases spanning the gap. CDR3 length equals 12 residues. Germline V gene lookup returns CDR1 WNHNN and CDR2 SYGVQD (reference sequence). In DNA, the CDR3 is TGCGCCATCCGACAGGTTCTCGAAAAACTGTTTTTT. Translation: CAIRQVLEKLFF.

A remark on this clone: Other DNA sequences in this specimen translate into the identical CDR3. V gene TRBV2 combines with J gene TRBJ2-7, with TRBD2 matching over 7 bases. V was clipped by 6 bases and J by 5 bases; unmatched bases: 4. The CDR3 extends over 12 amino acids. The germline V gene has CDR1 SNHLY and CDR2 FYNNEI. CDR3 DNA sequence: TGTGCCAGCAGGGGGGGGAGGAACGAGCAGTACTTC. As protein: CASRGGRNEQYF.

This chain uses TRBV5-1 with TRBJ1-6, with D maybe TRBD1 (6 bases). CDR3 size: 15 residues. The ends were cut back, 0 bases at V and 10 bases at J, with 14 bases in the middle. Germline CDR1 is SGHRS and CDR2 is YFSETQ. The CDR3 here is CASSLGDIVSSPLHF. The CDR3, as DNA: TGCGCCAGCAGCTTGGGGGACATCGTCTCATCACCCCTCCACTTT.

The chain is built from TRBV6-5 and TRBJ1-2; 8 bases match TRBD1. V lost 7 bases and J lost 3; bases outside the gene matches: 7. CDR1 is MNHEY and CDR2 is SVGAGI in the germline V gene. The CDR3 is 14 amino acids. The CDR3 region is CASTAGGGHYGYTF. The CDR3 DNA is TGTGCCAGCACCGCAGGGGGCGGTCACTATGGCTACACCTTC.

CDR3 nucleotides: TGCAGCGTTGTTCCGGGGTTATTGAACACCGGGGAGCTGTTTTTT. This sequence encodes CSVVPGLLNTGELFF. The chain combines TRBV29-1 with TRBJ2-2, with a weak D call TRBD2 (5 bases). Germline CDR1 SQVTM, CDR2 ANQGSEA. Trimming pared 4 bases from V and 1 base from J, leaving 13 bases between. There are 15 residues in the CDR3.

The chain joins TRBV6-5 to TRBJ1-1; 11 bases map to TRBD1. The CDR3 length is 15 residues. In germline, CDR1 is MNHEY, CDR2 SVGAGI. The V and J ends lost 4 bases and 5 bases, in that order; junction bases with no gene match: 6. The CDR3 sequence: CASSSGTGGWTEAFF. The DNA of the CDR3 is TGTGCCAGCAGTTCCGGGACAGGGGGTTGGACTGAAGCTTTCTTT.

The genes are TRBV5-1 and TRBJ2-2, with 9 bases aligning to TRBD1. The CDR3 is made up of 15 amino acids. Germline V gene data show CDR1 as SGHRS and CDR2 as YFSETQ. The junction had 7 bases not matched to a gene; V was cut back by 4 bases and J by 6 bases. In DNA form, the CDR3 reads TGCGCCAGCAGCCAATTACAGGGGGCGGCCGGGGAGCTGTTTTTT. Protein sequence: CASSQLQGAAGELFF.